One sample yielded the 8 T cell receptor beta chains listed below, sequenced in a study of blood T cell repertoires in COVID-19. Profiling relied on immunoSEQ multiplex PCR, and the TCRdb table lists in-frame clones only, not all of them. Of about 95,000 clones in the sample, 89% were seen once. Input material: peripheral blood. Every receptor here comes from a man over 45 with COVID-19, enrolled during active disease.

The chain recombines TRBV6-5 with TRBJ2-2; 8 bases align to TRBD2. Germline trimming cut 8 bases from V and 5 bases from J; bases unmatched to any gene: 10. Germline V gene data show CDR1 as MNHEY and CDR2 as SVGAGI. CDR3 size: 15 residues. The CDR3 nucleotides are TGTGCCAGCCGCCCCGGGACTAGTAGTACCGGGGAGCTGTTTTTT. This gives the protein CASRPGTSSTGELFF.

The rearrangement uses TRBV6-5 and TRBJ1-3, with D possibly matching TRBD1 (5 bases). Trimming took off 2 bases at V and 7 bases at J, with 9 bases between the two ends. CDR3 length: 13 amino acids. Germline lookup yields CDR1 MNHEY and CDR2 SVGAGI. The CDR3 reads CASSYMQGNTIYF. The CDR3 DNA is TGTGCCAGCAGTTACATGCAGGGTAACACCATATATTTT.

The chain employs TRBV18 and TRBJ1-1, with D perhaps matching TRBD1 (6 bases). CDR1 is KGHSH, CDR2 LQKENI, per germline. Trimming stripped 3 bases from V and 3 bases from J, with 11 bases between. The CDR3 totals 14 residues. This chain's CDR3 is CASSPTGDDTEAFF. The CDR3 DNA follows: TGTGCCAGCTCACCGACAGGAGATGACACTGAAGCTTTCTTT. Filled out from reference TRBV18 and TRBJ1-1, the complete variable domain reads NAGVMQNPRHLVRRRGQEARLRCSPMKGHSHVYWYRQLPEEGLKFMVYLQKENIIDESGMPKERFSAEFPKEGPSILRIQQVVRGDSAAYFCASSPTGDDTEAFFGQGTRLTVV.

This clone is a singleton in its sample. The chain couples TRBV7-9 to TRBJ2-7; weak D call: TRBD1 (6 bases). Germline-derived CDR1 and CDR2 are SEHNR and FQNEAQ (reference sequence). V lost 6 bases and J lost 3, with 9 bases in between. The CDR3 extends over 12 amino acids. DNA for the CDR3: TGTGCCAGCAGACGACAGGACTACGAGCAGTACTTC. Its protein is CASRRQDYEQYF.

The J gene is TRBJ2-3, the V gene TRBV27; D is uncertain. The V end was cut by 5 bases, the J end by 1 base, with 13 bases between. This CDR3 region has 15 residues. CDR1 is MNHEY, CDR2 SMNVEV, per germline (reference sequence). The DNA for the CDR3 is TGTGCCAGCAGTCCAGGCCAATATCGCACAGATACGCAGTATTTT. It is translated as CASSPGQYRTDTQYF.

The J gene is TRBJ1-2, the V gene TRBV19; maybe TRBD1 (6 bases). Germline loops: CDR1 LNHDA, CDR2 SQIVND (reference sequence). CDR3 size: 17 residues. Trimming shortened V by 5 bases and J by 1 base, and 20 bases separated the two germline ends. The CDR3 bases are TGTGCCAGTAGTCTCGGGACAACCGTAGGGAGTAACTATGGCTACACCTTC. Translation: CASSLGTTVGSNYGYTF. Filled out from reference TRBV19 and TRBJ1-2, the complete variable domain reads DGGITQSPKYLFRKEGQNVTLSCEQNLNHDAMYWYRQDPGQGLRLIYYSQIVNDFQKGDIAEGYSVSREKKESFPLTVTSAQKNPTAFYLCASSLGTTVGSNYGYTFGSGTRLTVV.

The chain combines TRBV5-3 with TRBJ2-5, with 9 bases aligning to TRBD2. TRBV5-3 is annotated as an ORF whose role is uncertain. This CDR3 has 21 residues. J lost 5 bases, V lost 1 base, and 24 bases had no gene match. As DNA, the CDR3 is TGTGCCAGAAGCTTGCTCTTCCGACCGTTTTTGTTAGCGGGGGATAGTGAGACCCAGTACTTC. Its protein product is CARSLLFRPFLLAGDSETQYF.

The chain has TRBV6-5 and TRBJ1-2, with 10 bases identical to TRBD1. Germline CDR1 MNHEY, CDR2 SVGAGI. This CDR3 has 15 residues. Trimming removed 2 bases from V and 4 bases from J; junction bases left unmatched: 4. The CDR3 bases are TGTGCCAGCAGTTACACCGGGACAGGGGTCTATGGCTACACCTTC. Its translation: CASSYTGTGVYGYTF.